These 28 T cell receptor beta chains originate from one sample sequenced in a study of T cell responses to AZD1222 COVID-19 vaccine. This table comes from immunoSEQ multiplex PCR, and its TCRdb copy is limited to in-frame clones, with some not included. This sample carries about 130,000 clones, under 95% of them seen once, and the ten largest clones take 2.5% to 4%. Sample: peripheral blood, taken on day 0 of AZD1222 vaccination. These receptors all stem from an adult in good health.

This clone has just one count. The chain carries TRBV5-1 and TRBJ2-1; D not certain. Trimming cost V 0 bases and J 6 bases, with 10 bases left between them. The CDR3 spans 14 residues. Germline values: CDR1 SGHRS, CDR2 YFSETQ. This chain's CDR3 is CASSLGSSINEQFF. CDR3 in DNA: TGCGCCAGCAGCTTGGGTTCGAGCATCAATGAGCAGTTCTTC. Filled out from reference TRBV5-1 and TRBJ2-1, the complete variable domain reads KAGVTQTPRYLIKTRGQQVTLSCSPISGHRSVSWYQQTPGQGLQFLFEYFSETQRNKGNFPGRFSGRQFSNSRSEMNVSTLELGDSALYLCASSLGSSINEQFFGPGTRLTVL.

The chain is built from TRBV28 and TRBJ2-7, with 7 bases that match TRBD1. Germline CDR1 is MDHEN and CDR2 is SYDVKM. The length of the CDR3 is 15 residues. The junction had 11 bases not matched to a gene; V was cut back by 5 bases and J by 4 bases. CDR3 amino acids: CASSLTTGSGYEQYF. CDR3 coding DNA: TGTGCCAGCAGTCTAACGACAGGGTCGGGGTACGAGCAGTACTTC.

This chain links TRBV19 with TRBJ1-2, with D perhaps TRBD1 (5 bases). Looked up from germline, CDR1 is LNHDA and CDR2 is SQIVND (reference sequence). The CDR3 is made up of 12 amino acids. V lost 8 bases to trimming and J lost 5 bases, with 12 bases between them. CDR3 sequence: CASSDSTYGYTF. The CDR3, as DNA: TGTGCCAGTTCAGACAGTACGTATGGCTACACCTTC.

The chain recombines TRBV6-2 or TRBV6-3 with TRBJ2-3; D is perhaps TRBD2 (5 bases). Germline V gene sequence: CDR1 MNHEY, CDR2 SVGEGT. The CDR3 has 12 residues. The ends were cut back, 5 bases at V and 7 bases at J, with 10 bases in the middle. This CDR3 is CASSDYPNTQYF. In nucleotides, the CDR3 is TGTGCCAGCAGTGACTACCCGAATACGCAGTATTTT.

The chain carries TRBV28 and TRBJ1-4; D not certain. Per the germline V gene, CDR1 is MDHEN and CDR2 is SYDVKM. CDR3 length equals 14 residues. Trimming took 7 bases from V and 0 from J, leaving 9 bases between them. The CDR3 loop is CASNRYPTNEKLFF. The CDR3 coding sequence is TGTGCCAGCAACCGGTATCCAACTAATGAAAAACTGTTTTTT.

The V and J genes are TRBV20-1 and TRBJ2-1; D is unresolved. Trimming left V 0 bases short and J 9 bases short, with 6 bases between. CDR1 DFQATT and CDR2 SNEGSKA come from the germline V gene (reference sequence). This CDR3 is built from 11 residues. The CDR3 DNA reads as TGCAGTGCTAGAGATCACGTTGAGCAGTTCTTC. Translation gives CSARDHVEQFF.

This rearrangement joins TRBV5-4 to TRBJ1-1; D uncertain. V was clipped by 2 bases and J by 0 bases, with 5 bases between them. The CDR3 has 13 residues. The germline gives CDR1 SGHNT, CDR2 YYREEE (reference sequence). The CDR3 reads CASSLFMNTEAFF. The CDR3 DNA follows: TGTGCCAGCAGCTTATTCATGAACACTGAAGCTTTCTTT. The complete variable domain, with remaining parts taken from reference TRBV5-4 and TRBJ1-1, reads ETGVTQSPTHLIKTRGQQVTLRCSSQSGHNTVSWYQQALGQGPQFIFQYYREEENGRGNFPPRFSGLQFPNYSSELNVNALELDDSALYLCASSLFMNTEAFFGQGTRLTVV.

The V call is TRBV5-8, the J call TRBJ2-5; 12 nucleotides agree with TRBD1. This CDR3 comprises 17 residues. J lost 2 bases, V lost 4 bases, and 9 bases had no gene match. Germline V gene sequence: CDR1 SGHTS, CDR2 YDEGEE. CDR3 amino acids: CASSIGTGGSLQETQYF. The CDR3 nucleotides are TGTGCCAGCAGCATAGGGACAGGGGGCTCGTTGCAAGAGACCCAGTACTTC.

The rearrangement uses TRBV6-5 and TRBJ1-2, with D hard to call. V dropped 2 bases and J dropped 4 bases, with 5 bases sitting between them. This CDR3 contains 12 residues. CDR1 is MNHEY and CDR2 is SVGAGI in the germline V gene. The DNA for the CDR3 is TGTGCCAGCAGTTACGGATCCTATGGCTACACCTTC. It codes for CASSYGSYGYTF.

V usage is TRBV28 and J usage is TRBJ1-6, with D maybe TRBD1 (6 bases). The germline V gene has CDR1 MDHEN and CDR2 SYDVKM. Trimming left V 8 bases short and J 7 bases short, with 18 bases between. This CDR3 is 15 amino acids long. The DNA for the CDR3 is TGTGCCAGCCGGATGGGGGCTCTCGGGAATTCACCCCTCCACTTT. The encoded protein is CASRMGALGNSPLHF. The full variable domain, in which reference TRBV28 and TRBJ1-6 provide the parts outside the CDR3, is DVKVTQSSRYLVKRTGEKVFLECVQDMDHENMFWYRQDPGLGLRLIYFSYDVKMKEKGDIPEGYSVSREKKERFSLILESASTNQTSMYLCASRMGALGNSPLHFGNGTRLTVT.

In DNA, the CDR3 is TGTGCCAGCAGAAGGGAGGCTGGGGAGCTGTTTTTT. Its protein is CASRREAGELFF. The chain couples TRBV25-1 to TRBJ2-2; the D gene is possibly TRBD2 (6 bases). The V end was cut by 6 bases, the J end by 8 bases, with 10 bases between. The CDR3 loop spans 12 amino acids. Germline loops: CDR1 MGHDK, CDR2 SYGVNS.

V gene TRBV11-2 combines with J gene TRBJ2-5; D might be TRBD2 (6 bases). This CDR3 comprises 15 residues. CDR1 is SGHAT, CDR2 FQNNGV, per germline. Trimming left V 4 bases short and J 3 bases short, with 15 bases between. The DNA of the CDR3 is TGTGCCAGCAGCTACCTTGGACGGGAGAAAGAGACCCAGTACTTC. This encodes CASSYLGREKETQYF.

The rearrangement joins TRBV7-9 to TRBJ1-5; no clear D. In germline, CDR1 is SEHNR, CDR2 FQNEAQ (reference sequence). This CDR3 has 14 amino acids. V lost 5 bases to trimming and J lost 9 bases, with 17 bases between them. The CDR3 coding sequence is TGTGCCAGCAGCAGTTCTGTCGCAGCGGGGCCCCAGCATTTT. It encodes CASSSSVAAGPQHF. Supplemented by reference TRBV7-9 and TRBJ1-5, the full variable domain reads DTGVSQNPRHKITKRGQNVTFRCDPISEHNRLYWYRQTLGQGPEFLTYFQNEAQLEKSRLLSDRFSAERPKGSFSTLEIQRTEQGDSAMYLCASSSSVAAGPQHFGDGTRLSIL.

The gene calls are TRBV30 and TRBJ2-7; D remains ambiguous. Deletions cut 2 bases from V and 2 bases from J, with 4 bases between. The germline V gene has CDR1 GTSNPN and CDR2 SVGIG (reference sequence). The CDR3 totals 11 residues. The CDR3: CAWSLTYEQYF. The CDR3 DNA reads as TGTGCCTGGAGTCTCACCTACGAGCAGTACTTC.

CDR3 residues: CASSETGAGGYTF. In DNA form, the CDR3 reads TGTGCCAGCAGCGAAACAGGGGCAGGTGGCTACACCTTC. The chain has TRBV2 and TRBJ1-2, with TRBD1 identical over 7 bases. CDR1 is SNHLY, CDR2 FYNNEI, per germline. V shed 6 bases, J shed 7 bases, and the junction held 8 bases outside the gene matches. The CDR3 totals 13 residues. Supplemented by reference TRBV2 and TRBJ1-2, the full variable domain reads EPEVTQTPSHQVTQMGQEVILRCVPISNHLYFYWYRQILGQKVEFLVSFYNNEISEKSEIFDDQFSVERPDGSNFTLKIRSTKLEDSAMYFCASSETGAGGYTFGSGTRLTVV.

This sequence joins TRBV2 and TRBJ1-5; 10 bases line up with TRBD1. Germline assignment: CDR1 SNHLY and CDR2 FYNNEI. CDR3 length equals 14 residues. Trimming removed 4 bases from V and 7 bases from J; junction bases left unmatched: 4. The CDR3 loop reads CASSGTGGRQPQHF. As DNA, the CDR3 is TGTGCCAGCAGTGGGACAGGGGGAAGGCAGCCCCAGCATTTT.

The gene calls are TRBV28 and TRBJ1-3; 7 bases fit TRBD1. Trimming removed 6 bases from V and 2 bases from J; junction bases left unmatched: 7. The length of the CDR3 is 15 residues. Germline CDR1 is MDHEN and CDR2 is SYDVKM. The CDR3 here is CASSLDRAAGNTIYF. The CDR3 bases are TGTGCCAGCAGCCTCGACAGGGCGGCTGGAAACACCATATATTTT.

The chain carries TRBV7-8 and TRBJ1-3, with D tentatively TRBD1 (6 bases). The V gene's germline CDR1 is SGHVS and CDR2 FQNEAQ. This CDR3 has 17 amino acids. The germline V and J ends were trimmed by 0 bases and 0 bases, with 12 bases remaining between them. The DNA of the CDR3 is TGTGCCAGCAGCTTAGCACCTAGGGGGGTCTCTGGAAACACCATATATTTT. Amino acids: CASSLAPRGVSGNTIYF.

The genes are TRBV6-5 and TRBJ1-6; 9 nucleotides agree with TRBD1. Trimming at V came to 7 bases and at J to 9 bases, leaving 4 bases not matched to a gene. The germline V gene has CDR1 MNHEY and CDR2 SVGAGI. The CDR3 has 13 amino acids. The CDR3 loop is CASTRDRVSPLHF. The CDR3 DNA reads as TGTGCCAGCACACGGGACAGGGTTTCACCCCTCCACTTT.

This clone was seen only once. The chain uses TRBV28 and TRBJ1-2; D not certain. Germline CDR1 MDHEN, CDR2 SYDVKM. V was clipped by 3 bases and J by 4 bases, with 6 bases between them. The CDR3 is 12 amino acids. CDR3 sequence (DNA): TGTGCCAGCAGTTTCGCAAGCTATGGCTACACCTTC. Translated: CASSFASYGYTF.

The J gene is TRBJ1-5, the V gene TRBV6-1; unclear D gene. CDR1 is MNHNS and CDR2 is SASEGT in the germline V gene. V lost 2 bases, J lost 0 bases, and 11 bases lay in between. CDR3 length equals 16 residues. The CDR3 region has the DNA TGTGCCAGCAGTGAAAAACCAGCGTATAGCAATCAGCCCCAGCATTTT. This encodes CASSEKPAYSNQPQHF.

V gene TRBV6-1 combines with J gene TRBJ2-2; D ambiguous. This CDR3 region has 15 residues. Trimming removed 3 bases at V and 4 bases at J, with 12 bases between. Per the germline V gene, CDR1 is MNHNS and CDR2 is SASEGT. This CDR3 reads CASSEMGKSTGELFF. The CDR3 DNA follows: TGTGCCAGCAGTGAGATGGGGAAATCCACCGGGGAGCTGTTTTTT.

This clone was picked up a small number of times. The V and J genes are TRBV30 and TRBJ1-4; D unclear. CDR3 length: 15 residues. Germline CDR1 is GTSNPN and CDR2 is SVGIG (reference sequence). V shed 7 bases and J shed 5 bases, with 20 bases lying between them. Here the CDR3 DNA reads TGTGCCTTCCCCGCCGTGGTACTGGGGAATGAAAAACTGTTTTTT. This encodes CAFPAVVLGNEKLFF. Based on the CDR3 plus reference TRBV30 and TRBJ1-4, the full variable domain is SQTIHQWPATLVQPVGSPLSLECTVEGTSNPNLYWYRQAAGRGLQLLFYSVGIGQISSEVPQNLSASRPQDRQFILSSKKLLLSDSGFYLCAFPAVVLGNEKLFFGSGTQLSVL.

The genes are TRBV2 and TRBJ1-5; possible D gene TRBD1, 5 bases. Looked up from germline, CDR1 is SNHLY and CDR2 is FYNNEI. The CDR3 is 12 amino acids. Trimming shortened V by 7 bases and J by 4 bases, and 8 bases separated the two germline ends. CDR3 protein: CASTRGNQPQHF. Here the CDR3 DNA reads TGTGCCAGCACCCGGGGGAATCAGCCCCAGCATTTT.

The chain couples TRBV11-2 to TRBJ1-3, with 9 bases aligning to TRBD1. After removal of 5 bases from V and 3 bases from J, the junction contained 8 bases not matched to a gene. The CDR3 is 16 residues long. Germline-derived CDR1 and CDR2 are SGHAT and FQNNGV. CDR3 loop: CASSPDRGVRGNTIYF. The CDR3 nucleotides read TGTGCCAGCAGCCCGGACAGGGGAGTGCGTGGAAACACCATATATTTT.

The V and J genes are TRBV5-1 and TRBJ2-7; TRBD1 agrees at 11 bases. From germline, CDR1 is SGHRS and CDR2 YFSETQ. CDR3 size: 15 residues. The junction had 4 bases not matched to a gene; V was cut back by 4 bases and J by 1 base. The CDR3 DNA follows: TGCGCCAGCAGCCGGGGGACAGGGGGATCCTACGAGCAGTACTTC. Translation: CASSRGTGGSYEQYF.

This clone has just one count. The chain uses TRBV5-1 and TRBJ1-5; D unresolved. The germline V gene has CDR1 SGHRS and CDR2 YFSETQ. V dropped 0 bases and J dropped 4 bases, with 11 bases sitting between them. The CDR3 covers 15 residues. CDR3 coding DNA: TGCGCCAGCAGCTTGGCGGGGTTACAGAATCAGCCCCAGCATTTT. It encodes CASSLAGLQNQPQHF.

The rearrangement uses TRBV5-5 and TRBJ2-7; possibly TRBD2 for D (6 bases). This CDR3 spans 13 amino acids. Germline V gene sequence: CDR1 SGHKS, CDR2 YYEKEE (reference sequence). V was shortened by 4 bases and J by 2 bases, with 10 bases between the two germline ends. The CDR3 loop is CASSRDSAYEQYF. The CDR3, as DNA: TGTGCCAGCAGCCGGGACTCCGCCTACGAGCAGTACTTC.